The text below deals with one T cell receptor (beta chain). Antigen specificity is unknown. The sample originates from a study of Graves' ophthalmopathy and Graves' hyperthyroidism. Germline V gene sequence: CDR1 ENHRY, CDR2 SYGVKD. V was clipped by 0 bases and J by 0 bases; unmatched bases: 3. The CDR3 has 16 residues. The hyperthyroidism patients had a new diagnosis of under 2 months' duration and were aged 18 to 65. Uncontrolled infections, other autoimmune diseases, pregnancy or lactation barred patients from enrollment. Study findings and constraints: Most thyroid clonotypes expanded beyond 0.001 frequency were also found in blood. Its predictions of ophthalmopathy progression gave the model over 70% sensitivity and 72.22% specificity.

Amplification from RNA transcripts yielded the TCR beta CDR3 regions. Second-round multiplex PCR came after first-round RT-PCR with HTBI primers. Each CDR3 protein is one row after TCRdb ran MiXCR on the multiplex PCR reads. The table lists about 1.1 million distinct CDR3 sequences, about two fifths of them singletons, with roughly 11% in the top ten. The origin of this receptor is an adult man with Graves' hyperthyroidism. J is TRBJ1-1 and V is TRBV10-3, with 8 bases fitting TRBD1. The specimen was peripheral blood or thyroid tissue (not recorded which). The CDR3 coding sequence is TGTGCCATCAGTGAGTCGACAGGGGTTTTGAACACTGAAGCTTTCTTT. Translating it yields CAISESTGVLNTEAFF.